This T cell receptor (beta chain) was captured in a study of T-cell reconstitution after alpha-beta-depleted transplantation in children. The CDR3 spans 16 residues. Germline CDR1 and CDR2: DFQATT and SNEGSKA (reference sequence). Trimming cost V 6 bases and J 1 base; bases outside gene matches: 10. TCRbeta library construction was performed incorporating unique molecular identifiers. TCRdb recomputed calls from the PCR reads with MiXCR, one row per CDR3 protein. The data contain 360,000 or so distinct CDR3 sequences, roughly 22% of them singletons. The gene calls are TRBV20-1 and TRBJ2-1; 9 nucleotides agree with TRBD2. The sequences come from PBMCs from the stem cell graft donor, collected from the stem cell graft. This clonotype originated in a human donor who donated a stem cell graft to a child with acute myeloid leukemia. The CDR3 reads CSAHSLAGESYNEQFF. The CDR3 nucleotides are TGCAGTGCCCATAGCTTAGCGGGAGAATCCTACAATGAGCAGTTCTTC.